A single sample is the source of the 31 T cell receptor beta chains below, sequenced in a study of blood T cell repertoires in COVID-19. The assay was immunoSEQ multiplex PCR, and TCRdb's table has in-frame clones only and misses some. In the table there are about 280,000 clones, less than 85% of which are singletons. Specimen: PBMCs or T cells enriched from blood (not recorded which). These TCRs come from a woman aged 50 to 65 who had recovered from COVID-19.

This clone was seen repeatedly, ten times or more. The V call is TRBV2, the J call TRBJ1-5, with D possibly matching TRBD1 (5 bases). The CDR3 loop spans 13 amino acids. Trimming removed 6 bases at V and 11 bases at J, with 17 bases between. CDR1 and CDR2 from the germline V gene are SNHLY and FYNNEI. The CDR3 sequence is CASSGVGEVSQHF. The CDR3 DNA follows: TGTGCCAGCAGCGGCGTAGGGGAGGTGTCCCAGCATTTT.

The rearrangement links TRBV5-4 to TRBJ2-1; TRBD1 aligns across 8 bases. Losses at the gene ends were 5 bases for V and 1 base for J; bases not matched to a gene: 8. This CDR3 is built from 16 residues. Per the germline V gene, CDR1 is SGHNT and CDR2 is YYREEE (reference sequence). CDR3 nucleotides: TGTGCCAGCAGTCAAGCAGGGGGCGCGTCCTACAATGAGCAGTTCTTC. Amino acids: CASSQAGGASYNEQFF.

V and J are TRBV2 and TRBJ1-5, with 7 bases matching TRBD1. V shed 7 bases and J 0 bases; nucleotides not matched to a gene: 3. Germline V gene data show CDR1 as SNHLY and CDR2 as FYNNEI. The CDR3 spans 14 residues. Here the CDR3 reads CASNDRASNQPQHF. CDR3 DNA sequence: TGTGCCAGCAATGACAGGGCTAGCAATCAGCCCCAGCATTTT.

This rearrangement joins TRBV24-1 to TRBJ1-5; tentatively, D is TRBD1 (5 bases). CDR1 KGHDR and CDR2 SFDVKD come from the germline V gene. Trimming removed 9 bases at V and 4 bases at J, with 9 bases between. The CDR3 spans 12 residues. The CDR3 sequence: CATATANQPQHF. DNA of the CDR3: TGTGCCACCGCGACAGCGAATCAGCCCCAGCATTTT.

In its sample, this clone was seen a few times. V gene TRBV5-6 combines with J gene TRBJ1-2; no firm D call. CDR3 length: 13 amino acids. Trimming pared 2 bases from V and 8 bases from J, leaving 13 bases between. Germline-derived CDR1 and CDR2 are SGHDT and YYEEEE. DNA for the CDR3: TGTGCCAGCAGCTTATTGACCGAGGGAGGCTACACCTTC. As protein: CASSLLTEGGYTF. Based on the CDR3 plus reference TRBV5-6 and TRBJ1-2, the full variable domain is DAGVTQSPTHLIKTRGQQVTLRCSPKSGHDTVSWYQQALGQGPQFIFQYYEEEERQRGNFPDRFSGHQFPNYSSELNVNALLLGDSALYLCASSLLTEGGYTFGSGTRLTVV.

The V call is TRBV24-1, the J call TRBJ2-3; D is perhaps TRBD1 (6 bases). Germline values: CDR1 KGHDR, CDR2 SFDVKD. This CDR3 spans 16 amino acids. Trimming shortened V by 0 bases and J by 0 bases, and 9 bases separated the two germline ends. The CDR3 DNA sequence: TGTGCCACCAGTGATTTGTCCGGACAGAGCACAGATACGCAGTATTTT. Residues: CATSDLSGQSTDTQYF.

The rearrangement links TRBV27 to TRBJ2-7; 11 bases agree with TRBD2. From germline, CDR1 is MNHEY and CDR2 SMNVEV (reference sequence). Trimming at V came to 7 bases and at J to 5 bases, leaving 25 bases not matched to a gene. The CDR3 consists of 20 residues. As DNA, the CDR3 is TGTGCCAGCACCCGGAGAGGGCCGAGCCGAGCTAGCGGGGGGCCCGACGAGCAGTACTTC. It translates to CASTRRGPSRASGGPDEQYF.

V gene TRBV5-1 combines with J gene TRBJ1-2; 8 bases map to TRBD1. The V segment lost 4 bases and the J segment 6 bases; nucleotides outside the gene matches: 5. CDR3 length equals 13 residues. Germline values: CDR1 SGHRS, CDR2 YFSETQ. CDR3 sequence (DNA): TGCGCCAGCAGCGCCGGGACAGGCGATGGCTACACCTTC. It specifies CASSAGTGDGYTF.

The V call is TRBV5-1, the J call TRBJ1-5, with a possible D match to TRBD1 (5 bases). Per germline, CDR1 SGHRS and CDR2 YFSETQ. V gave up 0 bases and J gave up 7 bases, with 14 bases separating them. This CDR3 has 15 residues. The CDR3 spells CASSLGVGGRQPQHF. CDR3 DNA: TGCGCCAGCAGCTTGGGAGTCGGGGGACGGCAGCCCCAGCATTTT.

Turning to this clone: In the same sample, other DNA sequences code for this CDR3. The chain combines TRBV6-5 with TRBJ2-5; D perhaps matches TRBD2 (5 bases). The germline CDR1 and CDR2 sequences are MNHEY and SVGAGI. This CDR3 spans 12 amino acids. V gave up 8 bases and J gave up 4 bases, with 11 bases separating them. CDR3 in amino acids: CASAAGRETQYF. Written as DNA, the CDR3 is TGTGCCAGCGCGGCGGGTCGAGAGACCCAGTACTTC.

This clone was detected only once. The chain joins TRBV5-6 to TRBJ1-2; D unclear. The germline CDR1 and CDR2 sequences are SGHDT and YYEEEE. Trimming pared 3 bases from V and 0 bases from J, leaving 12 bases between. The CDR3 covers 15 residues. CDR3 DNA sequence: TGTGCCAGCAGCTACGTCAGTCCAGCTAACTATGGCTACACCTTC. Translation gives CASSYVSPANYGYTF.

The genes are TRBV12-5 and TRBJ2-7; TRBD1 might be the D (5 bases). V was shortened by 1 base and J by 2 bases, with 12 bases between the two germline ends. The CDR3 is 15 residues long. The V gene's germline CDR1 is LGHNT and CDR2 FRNRAP. The CDR3 region is CASGLDPDRTYEQYF. The CDR3, as DNA: TGTGCTAGTGGTTTGGACCCTGACAGAACCTACGAGCAGTACTTC. Looking up the rest from reference TRBV12-5 and TRBJ2-7 gives the full variable domain: DARVTQTPRHKVTEMGQEVTMRCQPILGHNTVFWYRQTMMQGLELLAYFRNRAPLDDSGMPKDRFSAEMPDATLATLKIQPSEPRDSAVYFCASGLDPDRTYEQYFGPGTRLTVT.

The chain joins TRBV7-8 to TRBJ2-2, with TRBD2 matching over 9 bases. Germline CDR1 is SGHVS and CDR2 is FQNEAQ. The CDR3 sequence is 16 residues long. Trimming cost V 1 base and J 6 bases; bases outside gene matches: 6. CDR3: CASSLVSGSWAGELFF. In DNA, the CDR3 is TGTGCCAGCAGCTTAGTTAGCGGGAGTTGGGCCGGGGAGCTGTTTTTT.

The chain has TRBV3-1 (or the pseudogene TRBV3-2) and TRBJ2-1; TRBD2 aligns across 13 bases. CDR1 is LGHDT, CDR2 YNNKEL, per germline (reference sequence). This CDR3 region has 19 residues. V was pared by 7 bases and J by 0 bases, with 12 bases of the junction left unmatched. CDR3 sequence: CASMPLTSGGSSSYNEQFF. In nucleotides, the CDR3 is TGTGCCAGCATGCCCTTGACTAGCGGGGGGTCGAGCTCCTACAATGAGCAGTTCTTC.

The chain has TRBV9 and TRBJ1-4; TRBD1 matches at 7 bases. J was trimmed by 8 bases and V by 3 bases; bases with no gene match: 10. The CDR3 runs to 15 residues. Germline V gene sequence: CDR1 SGDLS, CDR2 YYNGEE. The DNA of the CDR3 is TGTGCCAGCAGCGCCCGGACAGGCTTCACCGAAAAACTGTTTTTT. It yields the protein CASSARTGFTEKLFF.

This chain joins TRBV30 and TRBJ2-7; 7 bases are a match to TRBD2. CDR1 and CDR2 from the germline V gene are GTSNPN and SVGIG (reference sequence). The ends lost 0 bases at V and 7 bases at J; junction bases unmatched: 9. The length of the CDR3 is 14 residues. CDR3 coding DNA: TGTGCCTGGAGTGTACTCGCGGGGGTCTGGGAGCAGTACTTC. It specifies CAWSVLAGVWEQYF. The whole variable domain, remainder taken from reference TRBV30 and TRBJ2-7, is SQTIHQWPATLVQPVGSPLSLECTVEGTSNPNLYWYRQAAGRGLQLLFYSVGIGQISSEVPQNLSASRPQDRQFILSSKKLLLSDSGFYLCAWSVLAGVWEQYFGPGTRLTVT.

The CDR3 protein is CASSSTGTRNSPLHF. DNA of the CDR3: TGTGCCAGCAGCTCAACCGGGACTCGAAATTCACCCCTCCACTTT. The chain links TRBV7-6 to TRBJ1-6; perhaps TRBD1 as D (5 bases). V lost 4 bases, J lost 7 bases, and 14 bases lay in between. The CDR3 has 15 amino acids. Germline V lookup: CDR1 SGHVS, CDR2 FNYEAQ. Variable domain in full (rest from reference TRBV7-6 and TRBJ1-6): GAGVSQSPRYKVTKRGQDVALRCDPISGHVSLYWYRQALGQGPEFLTYFNYEAQQDKSGLPNDRFSAERPEGSISTLTIQRTEQRDSAMYRCASSSTGTRNSPLHFGNGTRLTVT.

The sample holds a few counts of this clone. The chain combines TRBV6-5 with TRBJ1-4; 7 bases fit TRBD1. There are 15 residues in the CDR3. V lost 6 bases to trimming and J lost 2 bases; unmatched junction nucleotides: 6. Germline V CDR1 and CDR2: MNHEY, SVGAGI. The CDR3 nucleotides are TGTGCCAGCAGGAACGACAGGGCCACTAATGAAAAACTGTTTTTT. Its translation is CASRNDRATNEKLFF.

The chain recombines TRBV11-3 with TRBJ2-3; 13 bases are a match to TRBD2. The CDR3 sequence is 16 residues long. J was trimmed by 2 bases and V by 5 bases; bases with no gene match: 4. Germline values: CDR1 SGHNT, CDR2 YENEEA. CDR3: CASSAGLAGTTDTQYF. In DNA, the CDR3 is TGTGCCAGCAGCGCGGGACTAGCGGGGACCACAGATACGCAGTATTTT.

The chain combines TRBV11-2 with TRBJ2-6, with 7 bases that match TRBD1. This CDR3 is 15 amino acids long. Germline V gene lookup returns CDR1 SGHAT and CDR2 FQNNGV. J lost 10 bases, V lost 5 bases, and 11 bases had no gene match. Here the CDR3 reads CASSGKGQITNVLTF. DNA of the CDR3: TGTGCCAGCAGCGGCAAGGGACAGATAACAAACGTCCTGACTTTC.

Only one count was recorded for this clone. The chain links TRBV6-2 or TRBV6-3 to TRBJ1-5; TRBD1 might be the D (6 bases). The germline CDR1 and CDR2 sequences are MNHEY and SVGEGT. The germline V and J ends were trimmed by 2 bases and 4 bases, with 15 bases remaining between them. CDR3 length equals 16 residues. This CDR3 reads CASSYNIRDTNQPQHF. CDR3 bases: TGTGCCAGCAGTTACAATATCCGGGACACAAATCAGCCCCAGCATTTT.

The V and J genes are TRBV12-3 or TRBV12-4 and TRBJ1-2; the D is unclear. V lost 1 base and J 6 bases, leaving 9 bases between the germline ends. The CDR3 has 13 amino acids. CDR3 sequence: CASSLGIEDGYTF. The CDR3 bases are TGTGCCAGCAGTTTAGGGATAGAGGATGGCTACACCTTC.

The chain carries TRBV7-3 and TRBJ2-2; possible D gene TRBD1, 5 bases. CDR3 length equals 14 residues. Germline CDR1 SGHTA, CDR2 FQGTGA. Trimming cost V 3 bases and J 6 bases, with 11 bases left between them. CDR3 sequence: CASSFLRGSGELFF. DNA for the CDR3: TGTGCCAGCAGCTTTCTAAGGGGCTCCGGGGAGCTGTTTTTT.

The rearrangement joins TRBV10-1 to TRBJ2-5; maybe TRBD1 (6 bases). V lost 0 bases to trimming and J lost 5 bases, with 16 bases between them. The CDR3 spans 16 residues. In germline, CDR1 is WNHNN, CDR2 SYGVQD (reference sequence). The CDR3 DNA sequence: TGCGCCAGCAGTGAGTCAGGAGGACAGCAGAGGGAGACCCAGTACTTC. This translates into CASSESGGQQRETQYF.

Only one count was recorded for this clone. The DNA of the CDR3 is TGTGCCAGTAGTACCGGACTAGCGGGGGCAGAGACCCAGTACTTC. Protein product: CASSTGLAGAETQYF. The chain joins TRBV19 to TRBJ2-5, with 13 bases aligning to TRBD2. After removal of 4 bases from V and 4 bases from J, the junction contained 3 bases not matched to a gene. CDR1 and CDR2 from the germline V gene are LNHDA and SQIVND (reference sequence). The CDR3 runs to 15 residues.

The chain combines TRBV10-1 with TRBJ2-7; 7 bases agree with TRBD2. Germline V gene lookup returns CDR1 WNHNN and CDR2 SYGVQD (reference sequence). Germline trimming cut 2 bases from V and 2 bases from J; bases unmatched to any gene: 3. The CDR3 contains 14 residues. The CDR3 here is CASSEAGDPYEQYF. CDR3 DNA: TGCGCCAGCAGTGAGGCGGGAGACCCCTACGAGCAGTACTTC.

CDR3 sequence: CASSQNPGGRETQYF. The CDR3 nucleotides read TGTGCCAGCAGCCAAAACCCGGGGGGCCGGGAGACCCAGTACTTC. The J gene is TRBJ2-5, the V gene TRBV3-1 (or the pseudogene TRBV3-2); D perhaps matches TRBD2 (7 bases). Germline CDR1 is LGHDT and CDR2 is YNNKEL (reference sequence). This CDR3 is built from 15 residues. Trimming cost V 2 bases and J 5 bases, with 15 bases left between them.

The chain carries TRBV14 and TRBJ2-2, with D possibly being TRBD1 (5 bases). Germline values: CDR1 SGHDN, CDR2 FVKESK. CDR3 size: 14 residues. The ends were cut back, 0 bases at V and 6 bases at J, with 8 bases in the middle. The DNA of the CDR3 is TGTGCCAGCAGCCAAGAATTAGGGGCCGGGGAGCTGTTTTTT. It translates to CASSQELGAGELFF. Based on the CDR3 plus reference TRBV14 and TRBJ2-2, the full variable domain is EAGVTQFPSHSVIEKGQTVTLRCDPISGHDNLYWYRRVMGKEIKFLLHFVKESKQDESGMPNNRFLAERTGGTYSTLKVQPAELEDSGVYFCASSQELGAGELFFGEGSRLTVL.

This clone was seen a few times. The V gene is TRBV18, the J gene TRBJ1-4; 9 bases are shared with TRBD1. CDR1 KGHSH and CDR2 LQKENI come from the germline V gene. CDR3 length equals 13 residues. V lost 5 bases and J lost 11; bases outside the gene matches: 6. CDR3 in amino acids: CASSSGQGEKLFF. The CDR3 DNA follows: TGTGCCAGCTCATCGGGACAGGGTGAGAAACTGTTTTTT.

The rearrangement links TRBV14 to TRBJ2-1, with 9 bases matching TRBD1. V lost 0 bases, J lost 4 bases, and 13 bases stayed unmatched. Germline CDR1 is SGHDN and CDR2 is FVKESK. The CDR3 is 19 amino acids. CDR3 in amino acids: CASSQDIWTGAGGYNEQFF. In DNA form, the CDR3 reads TGTGCCAGCAGCCAAGATATATGGACAGGGGCTGGGGGGTACAATGAGCAGTTCTTC.

V usage is TRBV9 and J usage is TRBJ2-2, with 8 bases lining up with TRBD2. The CDR3 totals 15 residues. CDR1 is SGDLS and CDR2 is YYNGEE in the germline V gene. V dropped 3 bases and J dropped 3; count of bases not matched to a gene: 4. The DNA of the CDR3 is TGTGCCAGCAGCGGCGGGAGGCCTTACACCGGGGAGCTGTTTTTT. The encoded protein is CASSGGRPYTGELFF.